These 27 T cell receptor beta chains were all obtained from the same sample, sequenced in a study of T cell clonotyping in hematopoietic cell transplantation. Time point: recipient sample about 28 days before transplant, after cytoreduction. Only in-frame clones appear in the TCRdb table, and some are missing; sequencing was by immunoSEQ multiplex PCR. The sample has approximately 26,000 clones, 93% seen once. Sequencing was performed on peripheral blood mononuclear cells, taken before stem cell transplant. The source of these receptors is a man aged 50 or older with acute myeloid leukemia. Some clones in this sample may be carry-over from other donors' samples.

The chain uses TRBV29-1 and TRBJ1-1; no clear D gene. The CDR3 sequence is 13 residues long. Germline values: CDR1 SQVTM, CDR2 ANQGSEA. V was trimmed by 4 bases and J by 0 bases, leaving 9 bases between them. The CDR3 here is CSVVGRMNTEAFF. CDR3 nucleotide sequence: TGCAGCGTTGTTGGTAGAATGAACACTGAAGCTTTCTTT.

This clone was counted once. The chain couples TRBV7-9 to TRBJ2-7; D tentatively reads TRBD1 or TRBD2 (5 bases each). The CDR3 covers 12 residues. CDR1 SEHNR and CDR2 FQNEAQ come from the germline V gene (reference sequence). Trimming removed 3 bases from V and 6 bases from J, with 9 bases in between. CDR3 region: CASSLSGPEQYF. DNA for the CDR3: TGTGCCAGCAGCTTGTCGGGGCCCGAGCAGTACTTC.

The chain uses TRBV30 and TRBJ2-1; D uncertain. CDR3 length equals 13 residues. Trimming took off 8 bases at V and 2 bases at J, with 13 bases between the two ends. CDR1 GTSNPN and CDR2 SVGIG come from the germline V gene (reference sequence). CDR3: CAADLSPYNEQFF. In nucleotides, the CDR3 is TGTGCCGCTGACTTGAGCCCCTACAATGAGCAGTTCTTC.

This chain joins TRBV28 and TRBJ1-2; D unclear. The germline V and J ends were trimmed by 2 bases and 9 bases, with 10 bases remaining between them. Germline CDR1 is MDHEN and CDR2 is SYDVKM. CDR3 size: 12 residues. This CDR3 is CASSLRADSYTF. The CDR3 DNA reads TGTGCCAGCAGTTTACGGGCAGATAGCTACACCTTC.

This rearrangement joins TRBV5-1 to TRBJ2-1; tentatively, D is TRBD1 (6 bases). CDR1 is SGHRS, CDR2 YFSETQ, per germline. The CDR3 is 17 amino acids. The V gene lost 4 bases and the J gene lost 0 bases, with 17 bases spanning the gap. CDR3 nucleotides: TGCGCCAGCAGCCTAGGGGGTGGCGTCAGCTCCTACAATGAGCAGTTCTTC. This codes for CASSLGGGVSSYNEQFF.

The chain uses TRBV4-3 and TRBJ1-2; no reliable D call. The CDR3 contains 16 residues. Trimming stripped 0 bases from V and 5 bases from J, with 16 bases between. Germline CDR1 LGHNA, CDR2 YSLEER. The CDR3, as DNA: TGCGCCAGCAGCCAAGATTGGGCAGATCTTCTGTATGGCTACACCTTC. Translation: CASSQDWADLLYGYTF.

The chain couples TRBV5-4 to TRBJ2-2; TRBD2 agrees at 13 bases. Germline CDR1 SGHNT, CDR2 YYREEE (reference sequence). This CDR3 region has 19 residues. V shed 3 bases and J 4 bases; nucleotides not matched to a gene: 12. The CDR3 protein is CASSSKWTSGGPATGELFF. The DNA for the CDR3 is TGTGCCAGCAGCTCCAAATGGACTAGCGGGGGTCCCGCCACCGGGGAGCTGTTTTTT.

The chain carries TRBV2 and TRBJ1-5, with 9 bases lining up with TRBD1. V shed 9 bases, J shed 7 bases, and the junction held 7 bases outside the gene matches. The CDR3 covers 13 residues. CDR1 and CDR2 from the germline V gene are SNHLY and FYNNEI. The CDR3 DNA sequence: TGTGCCAGTGCCTGGGACAGGGAACAGCCCCAGCATTTT. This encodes CASAWDREQPQHF. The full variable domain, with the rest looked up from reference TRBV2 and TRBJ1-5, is EPEVTQTPSHQVTQMGQEVILRCVPISNHLYFYWYRQILGQKVEFLVSFYNNEISEKSEIFDDQFSVERPDGSNFTLKIRSTKLEDSAMYFCASAWDREQPQHFGDGTRLSIL.

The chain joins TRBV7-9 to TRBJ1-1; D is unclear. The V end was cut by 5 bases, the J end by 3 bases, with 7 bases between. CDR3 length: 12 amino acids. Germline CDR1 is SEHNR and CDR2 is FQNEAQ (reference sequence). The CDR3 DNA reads TGTGCCAGCAGCCCCTCACACACTGAAGCTTTCTTT. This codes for CASSPSHTEAFF.

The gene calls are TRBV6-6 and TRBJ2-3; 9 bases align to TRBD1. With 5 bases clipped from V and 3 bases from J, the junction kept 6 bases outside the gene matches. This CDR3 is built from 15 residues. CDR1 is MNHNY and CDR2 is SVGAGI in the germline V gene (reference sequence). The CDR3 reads CASSRPGQGTDTQYF. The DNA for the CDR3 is TGTGCCAGCAGTCGCCCGGGACAGGGTACAGATACGCAGTATTTT.

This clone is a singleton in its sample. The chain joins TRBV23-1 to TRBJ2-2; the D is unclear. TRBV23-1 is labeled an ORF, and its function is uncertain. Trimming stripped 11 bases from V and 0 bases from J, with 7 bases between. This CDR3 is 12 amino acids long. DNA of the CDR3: TGCGCCCCCGGTGCGAACACCGGGGAGCTGTTTTTT. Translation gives CAPGANTGELFF.

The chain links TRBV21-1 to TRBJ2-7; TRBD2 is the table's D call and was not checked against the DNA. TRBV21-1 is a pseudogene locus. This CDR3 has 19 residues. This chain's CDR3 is CASSKRTSGRFGELYEQYF. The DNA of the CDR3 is TGTGCCAGCAGCAAAAGGACTAGCGGGAGATTCGGGGAGCTATACGAGCAGTACTTC.

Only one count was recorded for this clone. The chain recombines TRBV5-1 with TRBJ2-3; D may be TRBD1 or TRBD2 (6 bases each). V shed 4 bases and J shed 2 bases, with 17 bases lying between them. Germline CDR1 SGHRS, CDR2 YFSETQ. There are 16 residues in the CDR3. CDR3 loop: CASSRGGGGFTDTQYF. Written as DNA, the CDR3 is TGCGCCAGCAGCCGCGGCGGAGGGGGATTCACAGATACGCAGTATTTT.

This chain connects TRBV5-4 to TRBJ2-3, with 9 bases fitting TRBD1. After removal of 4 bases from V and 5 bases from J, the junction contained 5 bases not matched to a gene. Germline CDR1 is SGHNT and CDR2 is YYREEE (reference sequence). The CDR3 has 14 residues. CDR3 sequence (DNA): TGTGCCAGCAGCCTGGGACAGGGCGGAGATACGCAGTATTTT. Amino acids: CASSLGQGGDTQYF.

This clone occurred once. CDR3 sequence: CASSLDGGFSYEQYF. The DNA for the CDR3 is TGTGCCAGCAGCTTAGATGGCGGCTTCTCCTACGAGCAGTACTTC. This chain links TRBV7-2 with TRBJ2-7; D gene ambiguous. V gave up 1 base and J gave up 0 bases, with 10 bases separating them. Germline CDR1 and CDR2: SGHTA and FQGNSA. This CDR3 spans 15 amino acids.

The CDR3 is CASSPPLHF. DNA of the CDR3: TGTGCCAGCAGCCCACCCCTCCACTTT. V and J are TRBV6-6 and TRBJ1-6, with no clear D. The germline V and J ends were trimmed by 6 bases and 11 bases, with 2 bases remaining between them. The CDR3 is made up of 9 amino acids. Germline V gene data show CDR1 as MNHNY and CDR2 as SVGAGI (reference sequence).

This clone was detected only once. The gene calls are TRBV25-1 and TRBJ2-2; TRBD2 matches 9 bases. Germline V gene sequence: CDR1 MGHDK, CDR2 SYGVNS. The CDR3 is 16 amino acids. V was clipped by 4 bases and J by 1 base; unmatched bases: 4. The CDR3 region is CASSGVAGENTGELFF. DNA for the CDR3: TGTGCCAGCAGTGGGGTAGCGGGGGAGAACACCGGGGAGCTGTTTTTT.

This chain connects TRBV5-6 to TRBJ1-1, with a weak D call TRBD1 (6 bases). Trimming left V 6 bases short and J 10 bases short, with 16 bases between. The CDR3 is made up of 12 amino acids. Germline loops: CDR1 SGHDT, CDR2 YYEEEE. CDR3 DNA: TGTGCCAGCACCCCGACAGGTGGCCCAGCTTTCTTT. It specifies CASTPTGGPAFF. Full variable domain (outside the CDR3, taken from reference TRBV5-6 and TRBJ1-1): DAGVTQSPTHLIKTRGQQVTLRCSPKSGHDTVSWYQQALGQGPQFIFQYYEEEERQRGNFPDRFSGHQFPNYSSELNVNALLLGDSALYLCASTPTGGPAFFGQGTRLTVV.

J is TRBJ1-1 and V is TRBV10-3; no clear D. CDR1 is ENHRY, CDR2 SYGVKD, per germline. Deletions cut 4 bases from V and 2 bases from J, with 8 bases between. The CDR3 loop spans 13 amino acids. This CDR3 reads CAISGADNTEAFF. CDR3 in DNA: TGTGCCATCAGTGGTGCGGATAACACTGAAGCTTTCTTT.

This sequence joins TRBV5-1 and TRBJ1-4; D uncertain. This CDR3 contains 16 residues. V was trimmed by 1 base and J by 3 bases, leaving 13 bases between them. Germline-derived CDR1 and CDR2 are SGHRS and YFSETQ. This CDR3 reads CASSLYRSTSNEKLFF. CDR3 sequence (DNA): TGCGCCAGCAGCTTGTATAGGAGCACCTCTAATGAAAAACTGTTTTTT.

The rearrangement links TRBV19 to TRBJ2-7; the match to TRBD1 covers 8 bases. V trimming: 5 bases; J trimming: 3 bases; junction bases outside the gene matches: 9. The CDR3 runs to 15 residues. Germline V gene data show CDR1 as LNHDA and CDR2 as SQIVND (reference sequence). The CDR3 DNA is TGTGCCAGTAGTCCCCGACAGGGGTCCGACTACGAGCAGTACTTC. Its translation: CASSPRQGSDYEQYF.

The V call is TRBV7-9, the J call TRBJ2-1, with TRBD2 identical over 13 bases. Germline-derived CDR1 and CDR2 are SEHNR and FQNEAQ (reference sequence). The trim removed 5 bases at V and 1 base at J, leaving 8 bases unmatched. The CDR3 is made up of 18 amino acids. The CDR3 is CASSLRTSGGRSYNEQFF. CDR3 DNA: TGTGCCAGCAGCCTTCGGACTAGCGGGGGCCGATCCTACAATGAGCAGTTCTTC.

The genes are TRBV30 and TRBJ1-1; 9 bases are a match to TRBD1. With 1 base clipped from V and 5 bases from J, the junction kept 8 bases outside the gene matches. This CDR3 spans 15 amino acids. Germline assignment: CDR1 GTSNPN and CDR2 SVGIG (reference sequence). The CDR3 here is CAWSAQGAQRTEAFF. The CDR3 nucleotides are TGTGCCTGGAGTGCACAGGGGGCGCAGAGAACTGAAGCTTTCTTT.

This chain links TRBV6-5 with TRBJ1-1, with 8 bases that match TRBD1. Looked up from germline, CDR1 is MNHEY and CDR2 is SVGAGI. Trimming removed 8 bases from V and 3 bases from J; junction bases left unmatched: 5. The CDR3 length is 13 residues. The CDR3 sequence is CASQGADYTEAFF. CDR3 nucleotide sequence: TGTGCCAGCCAGGGGGCGGATTACACTGAAGCTTTCTTT.

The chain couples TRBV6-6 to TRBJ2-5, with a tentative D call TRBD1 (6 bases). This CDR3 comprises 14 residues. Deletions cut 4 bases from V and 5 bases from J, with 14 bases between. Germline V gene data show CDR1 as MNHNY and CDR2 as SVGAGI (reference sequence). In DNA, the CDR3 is TGTGCCAGCAGTTTAACAGGGATATCGGAGACCCAGTACTTC. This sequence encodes CASSLTGISETQYF.

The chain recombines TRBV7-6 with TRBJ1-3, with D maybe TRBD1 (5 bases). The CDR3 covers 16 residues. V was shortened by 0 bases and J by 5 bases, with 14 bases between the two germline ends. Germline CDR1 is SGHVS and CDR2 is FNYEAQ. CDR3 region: CASSLAFKGPRNTIYF. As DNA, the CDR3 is TGTGCCAGCAGCTTAGCTTTCAAGGGGCCCCGAAACACCATATATTTT.

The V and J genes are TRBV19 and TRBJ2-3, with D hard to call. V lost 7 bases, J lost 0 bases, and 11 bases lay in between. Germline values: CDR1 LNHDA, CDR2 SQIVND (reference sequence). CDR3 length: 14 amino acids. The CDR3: CASNPDASTDTQYF. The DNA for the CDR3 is TGTGCCAGTAACCCAGACGCCAGCACAGATACGCAGTATTTT.